This T cell receptor beta chain was recovered during a study of cytomegalovirus exposure and HLA in healthy donors. The CDR3 contains 14 residues. CDR1 MNHEY and CDR2 SVGAGI come from the germline V gene. Trimming took 6 bases from V and 7 from J; bases not matched to a gene: 8. Primers: 60 Vbeta forward and 13 Jbeta reverse. This table comes from immunoSEQ multiplex PCR, and its TCRdb copy is limited to in-frame clones, with some not included. The table has around 64,000 clones, approximately 78% seen once. The V gene is TRBV6-5, the J gene TRBJ1-4; 7 bases match TRBD1. The receptor was isolated from a man younger than 35 in good health and CMV-seropositive. The sample consisted of PBMCs. CDR3 bases: TGTGCCAGCAGAACCGGGACAGCGATTGAAAAACTGTTTTTT. Translating gives CASRTGTAIEKLFF.